The sequence of this T cell receptor beta chain was determined in a study of early T cells in non-severe SARS-CoV-2 infection. Ten or more counts support this clonotype. The CDR3 is 14 residues long. With 6 bases clipped from V and 6 bases from J, the junction kept 9 bases outside the gene matches. Germline assignment: CDR1 SQVTM and CDR2 ANQGSEA. TCRdb passed the 5' RACE reads through MiXCR, listing each CDR3 protein once. The data hold approximately 28,000 distinct CDR3 sequences, with about 5.1% observed a single time. This sequence originates from an adult who was a healthcare worker with PCR-confirmed SARS-CoV-2 infection or an uninfected control (not recorded which). This chain links TRBV29-1 with TRBJ1-4; the match to TRBD1 covers 8 bases. The specimen was whole blood. The CDR3 sequence: CSVTSGGWYEKLFF. Here the CDR3 DNA reads TGCAGCGTCACCTCAGGGGGCTGGTATGAAAAACTGTTTTTT.